This record concerns one TCR beta chain sequence. Its target is unknown. The CDR3 runs 11 residues. V lost 3 bases, J lost 3 bases, and 5 bases lay in between. Germline-derived CDR1 and CDR2 are DFQATT and SNEGSKA (reference sequence). These data come from a study of response to subunit inactivated influenza vaccine. In TCRdb, the RT-PCR reads were re-called with MiXCR into one record per CDR3 protein. The table has roughly 570,000 distinct CDR3 sequences, around 13% seen once; the top ten hold over 8.5%. Overall study results and limits: Only a handful of new T cells, the authors suggested, are recruited with each seasonal influenza vaccination.

The chain combines TRBV20-1 with TRBJ1-2; no definite D call. This clonotype was sampled from a man aged 45-65 years who received an inactivated influenza vaccine. This material consisted of PBMCs from blood, taken 11 to 12 days after vaccination. DNA for the CDR3: TGCAGTGCTAGGGATTACTATGGCTACACCTTC. The encoded protein is CSARDYYGYTF.